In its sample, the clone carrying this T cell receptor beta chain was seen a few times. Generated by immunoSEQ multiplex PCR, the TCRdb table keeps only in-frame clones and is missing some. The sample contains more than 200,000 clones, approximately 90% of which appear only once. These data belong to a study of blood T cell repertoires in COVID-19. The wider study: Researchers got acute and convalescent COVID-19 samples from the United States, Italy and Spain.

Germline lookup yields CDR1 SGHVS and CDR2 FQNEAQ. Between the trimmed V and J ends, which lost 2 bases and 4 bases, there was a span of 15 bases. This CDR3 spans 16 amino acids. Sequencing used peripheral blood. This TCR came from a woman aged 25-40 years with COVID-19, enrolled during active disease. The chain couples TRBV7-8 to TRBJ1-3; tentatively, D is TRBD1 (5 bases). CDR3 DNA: TGTGCCAGCAGCTTAACTGGGGCCGCGACAGGAAACACCATATATTTT. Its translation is CASSLTGAATGNTIYF. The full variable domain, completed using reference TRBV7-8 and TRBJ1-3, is GAGVSQSPRYKVAKRGQDVALRCDPISGHVSLFWYQQALGQGPEFLTYFQNEAQLDKSGLPSDRFFAERPEGSVSTLKIQRTQQEDSAVYLCASSLTGAATGNTIYFGEGSWLTVV.